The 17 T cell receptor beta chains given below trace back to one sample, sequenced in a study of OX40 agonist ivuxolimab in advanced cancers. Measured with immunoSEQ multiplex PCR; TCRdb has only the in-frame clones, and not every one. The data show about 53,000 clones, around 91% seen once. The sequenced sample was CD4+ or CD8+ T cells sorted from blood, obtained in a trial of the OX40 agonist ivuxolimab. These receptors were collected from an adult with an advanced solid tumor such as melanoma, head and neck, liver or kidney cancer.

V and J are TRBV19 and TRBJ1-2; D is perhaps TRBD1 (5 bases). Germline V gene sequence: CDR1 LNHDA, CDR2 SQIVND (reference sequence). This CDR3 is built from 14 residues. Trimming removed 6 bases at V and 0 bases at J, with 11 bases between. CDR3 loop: CASSSGLPNYGYTF. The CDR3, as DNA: TGTGCCAGTAGCTCAGGGCTTCCTAACTATGGCTACACCTTC.

The CDR3 sequence is CASTVGQGGEAFF. The CDR3 coding sequence is TGTGCCAGTACCGTCGGGCAGGGGGGTGAAGCTTTCTTT. The chain carries TRBV19 and TRBJ1-1; 7 bases are a match to TRBD1. The CDR3 length is 13 residues. Trimming at V came to 7 bases and at J to 7 bases, leaving 9 bases not matched to a gene. The germline V gene encodes CDR1 LNHDA and CDR2 SQIVND (reference sequence).

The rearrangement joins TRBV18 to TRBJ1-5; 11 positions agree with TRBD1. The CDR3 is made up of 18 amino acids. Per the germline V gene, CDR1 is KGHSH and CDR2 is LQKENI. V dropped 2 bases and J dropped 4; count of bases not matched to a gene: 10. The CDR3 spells CASSPNTRGQGVNQPQHF. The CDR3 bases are TGTGCCAGCTCACCAAATACGAGGGGACAGGGGGTAAATCAGCCCCAGCATTTT. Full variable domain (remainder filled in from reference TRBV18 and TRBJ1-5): NAGVMQNPRHLVRRRGQEARLRCSPMKGHSHVYWYRQLPEEGLKFMVYLQKENIIDESGMPKERFSAEFPKEGPSILRIQQVVRGDSAAYFCASSPNTRGQGVNQPQHFGDGTRLSIL.

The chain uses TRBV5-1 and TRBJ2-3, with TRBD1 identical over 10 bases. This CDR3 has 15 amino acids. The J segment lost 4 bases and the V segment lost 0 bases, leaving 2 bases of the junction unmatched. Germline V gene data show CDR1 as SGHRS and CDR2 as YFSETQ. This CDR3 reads CASSLEGQGPDTQYF. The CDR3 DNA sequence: TGCGCCAGCAGCTTGGAGGGACAGGGGCCAGATACGCAGTATTTT.

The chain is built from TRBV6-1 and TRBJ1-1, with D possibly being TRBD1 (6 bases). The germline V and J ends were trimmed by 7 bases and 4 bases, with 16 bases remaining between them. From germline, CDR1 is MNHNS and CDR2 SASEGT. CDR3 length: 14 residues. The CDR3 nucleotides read TGTGCCAGCAAGGTGGGGACACCCACCACTGAAGCTTTCTTT. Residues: CASKVGTPTTEAFF.

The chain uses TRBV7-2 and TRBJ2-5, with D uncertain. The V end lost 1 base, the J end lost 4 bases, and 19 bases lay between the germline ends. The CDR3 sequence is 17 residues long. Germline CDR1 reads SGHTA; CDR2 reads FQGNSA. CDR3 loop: CASSLGLLRTDIETQYF. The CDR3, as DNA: TGTGCCAGCAGCTTAGGTCTATTACGGACCGATATAGAGACCCAGTACTTC.

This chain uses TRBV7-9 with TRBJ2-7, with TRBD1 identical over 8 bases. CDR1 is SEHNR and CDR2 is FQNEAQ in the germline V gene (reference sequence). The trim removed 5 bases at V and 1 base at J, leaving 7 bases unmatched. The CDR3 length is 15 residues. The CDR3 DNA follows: TGTGCCAGCAGCCCCGGACAGGGTGGTTCCTACGAGCAGTACTTC. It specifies CASSPGQGGSYEQYF.

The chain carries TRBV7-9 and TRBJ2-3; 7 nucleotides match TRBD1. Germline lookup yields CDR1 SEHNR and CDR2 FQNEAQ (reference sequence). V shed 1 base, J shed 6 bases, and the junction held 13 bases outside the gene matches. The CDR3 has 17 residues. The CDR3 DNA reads TGTGCCAGCAGCTTAGTGTGGGATCGAGGGGGCGGCGATACGCAGTATTTT. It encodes CASSLVWDRGGGDTQYF. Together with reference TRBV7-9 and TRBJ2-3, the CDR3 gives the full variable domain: DTGVSQNPRHKITKRGQNVTFRCDPISEHNRLYWYRQTLGQGPEFLTYFQNEAQLEKSRLLSDRFSAERPKGSFSTLEIQRTEQGDSAMYLCASSLVWDRGGGDTQYFGPGTRLTVL.

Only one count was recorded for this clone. CDR3 loop: CASSSSGTSLYEQYF. The CDR3 DNA reads TGCGCCAGCAGCTCTTCCGGGACTAGCCTCTACGAGCAGTACTTC. The chain uses TRBV5-1 and TRBJ2-7; 9 bases line up with TRBD2. Looked up from germline, CDR1 is SGHRS and CDR2 is YFSETQ. Trimming cost V 3 bases and J 3 bases; bases outside gene matches: 7. The CDR3 consists of 15 residues.

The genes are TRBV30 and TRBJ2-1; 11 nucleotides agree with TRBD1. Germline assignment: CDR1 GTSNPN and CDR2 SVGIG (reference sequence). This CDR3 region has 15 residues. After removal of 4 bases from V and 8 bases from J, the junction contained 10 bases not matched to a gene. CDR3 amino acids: CAWTRGQGARDEQFF. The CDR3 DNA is TGTGCCTGGACCCGAGGACAGGGGGCTCGGGATGAGCAGTTCTTC. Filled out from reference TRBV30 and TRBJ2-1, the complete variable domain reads SQTIHQWPATLVQPVGSPLSLECTVEGTSNPNLYWYRQAAGRGLQLLFYSVGIGQISSEVPQNLSASRPQDRQFILSSKKLLLSDSGFYLCAWTRGQGARDEQFFGPGTRLTVL.

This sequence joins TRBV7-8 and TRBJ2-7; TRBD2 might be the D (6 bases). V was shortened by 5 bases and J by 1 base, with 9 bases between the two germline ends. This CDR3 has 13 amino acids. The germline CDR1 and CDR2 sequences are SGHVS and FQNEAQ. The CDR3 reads CASSPGRSYEQYF. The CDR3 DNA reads TGTGCCAGCAGCCCCGGGAGATCCTACGAGCAGTACTTC.

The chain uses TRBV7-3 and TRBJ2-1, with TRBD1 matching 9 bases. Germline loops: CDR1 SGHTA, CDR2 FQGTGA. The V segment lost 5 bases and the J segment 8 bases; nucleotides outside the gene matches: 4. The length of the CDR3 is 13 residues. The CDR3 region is CASSPWTGDEQFF. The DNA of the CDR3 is TGTGCCAGCAGCCCGTGGACAGGGGATGAGCAGTTCTTC.

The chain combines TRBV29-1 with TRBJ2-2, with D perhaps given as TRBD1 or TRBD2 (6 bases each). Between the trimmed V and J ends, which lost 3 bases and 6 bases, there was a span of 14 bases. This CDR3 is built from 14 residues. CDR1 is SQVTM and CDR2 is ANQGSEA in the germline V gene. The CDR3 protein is CSVERQGRPGELFF. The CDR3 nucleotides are TGCAGCGTTGAGCGGCAGGGGAGGCCCGGGGAGCTGTTTTTT.

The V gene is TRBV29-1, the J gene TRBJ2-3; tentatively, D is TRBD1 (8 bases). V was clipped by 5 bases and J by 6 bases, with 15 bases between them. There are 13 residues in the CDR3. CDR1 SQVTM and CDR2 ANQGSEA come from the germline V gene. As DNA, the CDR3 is TGCAGCGTTCTAGGACAGGGAGGGGATACGCAGTATTTT. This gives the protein CSVLGQGGDTQYF.

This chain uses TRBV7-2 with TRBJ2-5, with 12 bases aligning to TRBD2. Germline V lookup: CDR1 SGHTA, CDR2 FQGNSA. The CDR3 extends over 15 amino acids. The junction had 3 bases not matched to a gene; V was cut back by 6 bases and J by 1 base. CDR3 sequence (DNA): TGTGCCAGCAGTCGGACTAGCGGGATCCAAGAGACCCAGTACTTC. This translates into CASSRTSGIQETQYF.

CDR3 sequence (DNA): TGCGCCAGCAGCTTGGTGACAGGCACTGAAGCTTTCTTT. Translating gives CASSLVTGTEAFF. The chain employs TRBV5-1 and TRBJ1-1; the D gene is possibly TRBD1 (6 bases). V dropped 0 bases and J dropped 4 bases, with 7 bases sitting between them. CDR3 size: 13 residues. Germline CDR1 SGHRS, CDR2 YFSETQ.

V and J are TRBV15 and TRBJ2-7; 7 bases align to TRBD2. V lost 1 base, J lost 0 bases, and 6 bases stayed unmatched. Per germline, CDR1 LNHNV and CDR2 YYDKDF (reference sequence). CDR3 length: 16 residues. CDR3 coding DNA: TGTGCCACCAGCAGAGCAGGCGGGAGCGCCTCCTACGAGCAGTACTTC. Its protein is CATSRAGGSASYEQYF. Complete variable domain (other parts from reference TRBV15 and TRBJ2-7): DAMVIQNPRYQVTQFGKPVTLSCSQTLNHNVMYWYQQKSSQAPKLLFHYYDKDFNNEADTPDNFQSRRPNTSFCFLDIRSPGLGDTAMYLCATSRAGGSASYEQYFGPGTRLTVT.